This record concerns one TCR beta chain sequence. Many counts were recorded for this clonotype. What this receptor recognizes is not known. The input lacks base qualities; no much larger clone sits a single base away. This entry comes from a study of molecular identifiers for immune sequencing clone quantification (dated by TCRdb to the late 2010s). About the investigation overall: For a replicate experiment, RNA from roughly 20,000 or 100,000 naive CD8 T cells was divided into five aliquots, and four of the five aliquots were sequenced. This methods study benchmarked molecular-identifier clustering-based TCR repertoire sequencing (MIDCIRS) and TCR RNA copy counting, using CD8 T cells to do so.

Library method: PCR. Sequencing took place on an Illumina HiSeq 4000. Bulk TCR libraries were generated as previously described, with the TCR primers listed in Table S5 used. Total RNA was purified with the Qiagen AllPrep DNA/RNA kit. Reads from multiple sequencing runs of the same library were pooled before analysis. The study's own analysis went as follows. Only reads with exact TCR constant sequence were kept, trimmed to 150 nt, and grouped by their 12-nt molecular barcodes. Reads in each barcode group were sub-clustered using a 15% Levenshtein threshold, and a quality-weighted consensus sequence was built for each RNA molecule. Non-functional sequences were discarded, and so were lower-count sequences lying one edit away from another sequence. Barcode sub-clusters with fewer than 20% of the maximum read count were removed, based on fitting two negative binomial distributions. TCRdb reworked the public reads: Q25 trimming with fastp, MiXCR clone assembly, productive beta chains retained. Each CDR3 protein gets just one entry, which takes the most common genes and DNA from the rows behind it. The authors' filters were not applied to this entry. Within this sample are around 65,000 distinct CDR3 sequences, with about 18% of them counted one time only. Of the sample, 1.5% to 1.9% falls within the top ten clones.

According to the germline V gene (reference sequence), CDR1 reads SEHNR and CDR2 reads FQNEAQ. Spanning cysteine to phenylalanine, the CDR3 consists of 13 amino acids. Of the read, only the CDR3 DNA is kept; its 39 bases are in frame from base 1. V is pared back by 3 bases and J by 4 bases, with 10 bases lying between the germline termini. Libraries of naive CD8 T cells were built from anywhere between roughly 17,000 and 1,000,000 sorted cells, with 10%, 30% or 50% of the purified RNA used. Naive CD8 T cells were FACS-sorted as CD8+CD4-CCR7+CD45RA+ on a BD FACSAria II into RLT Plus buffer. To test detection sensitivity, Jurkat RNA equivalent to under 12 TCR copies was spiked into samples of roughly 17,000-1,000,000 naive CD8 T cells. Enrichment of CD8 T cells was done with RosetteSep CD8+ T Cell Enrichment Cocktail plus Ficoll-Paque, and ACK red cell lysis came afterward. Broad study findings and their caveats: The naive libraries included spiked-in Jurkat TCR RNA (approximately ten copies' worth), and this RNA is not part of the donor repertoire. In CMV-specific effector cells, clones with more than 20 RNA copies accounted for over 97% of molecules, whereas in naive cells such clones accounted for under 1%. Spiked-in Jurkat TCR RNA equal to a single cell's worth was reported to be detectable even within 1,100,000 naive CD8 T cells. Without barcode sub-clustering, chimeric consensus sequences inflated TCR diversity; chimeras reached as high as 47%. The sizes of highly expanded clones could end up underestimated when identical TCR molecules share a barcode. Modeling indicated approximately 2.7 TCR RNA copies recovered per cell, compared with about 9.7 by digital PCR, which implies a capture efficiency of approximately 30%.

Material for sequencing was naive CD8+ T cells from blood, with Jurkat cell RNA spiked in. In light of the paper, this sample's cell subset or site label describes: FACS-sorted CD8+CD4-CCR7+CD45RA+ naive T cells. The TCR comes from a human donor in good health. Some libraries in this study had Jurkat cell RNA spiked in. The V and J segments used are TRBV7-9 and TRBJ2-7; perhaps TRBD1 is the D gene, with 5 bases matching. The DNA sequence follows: TGTGCCAGCAGCTTCCCAGGGTTATACGAGCAGTACTTC. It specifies CASSFPGLYEQYF.